This T cell receptor beta chain was sequenced for a study of blood T cell repertoires in COVID-19 (dated by TCRdb to 2020 to 2021). At the level of the whole study: The collaborator samples originated in the United States, Italy and Spain and spanned the acute and convalescent phases of COVID-19. The prospective study material was composed of cDNA or gDNA derived from T cells, B-cell-depleted T cells, or PBMCs. The repertoires were released in a freely available public database meant as a resource for research on the immune response to SARS-CoV-2. HLA class I and class II types, where available, came from metadata supplied by the sample provider rather than from assay-based typing. Samples were obtained from the ongoing ImmuneRACE study (first 160 participants) and from over 1,000 subjects provided by 6 global collaborators. The dataset comprised deeply sampled blood TCRbeta repertoires from subjects exposed to, actively infected with, or recovered from COVID-19. Nearly every sample came with metadata listing a de-identified subject ID, COVID-19 status, age in years and sex.

Study-level results and caveats: How much clinical and demographic metadata was included differed by source and by participant, and the metadata was provided uncurated.

At one collaborating source in Seattle, patients were enrolled during active infection and were followed longitudinally through the course of disease. The collaborating institutions used their own protocols to collect whole blood in K2EDTA tubes. For TCRbeta analysis, collaborators shipped samples as frozen whole blood, isolated PBMCs, or DNA extracted from either of those sample types. Including cysteine and phenylalanine, the CDR3 has 15 amino acids. CDR3 DNA only is kept here, 45 bases in frame from base 1. Taken from the germline V gene (reference sequence), the CDR1 and CDR2 loops are SSHAT and FNYEAQ. Turning to this clone: It has no known antigen specificity. One end of the junction is discordant with germline, which a read error may explain.

The immunoSEQ Assay, a bias-controlled multiplex PCR, was used to amplify TCRbeta CDR3 regions from genomic DNA. On the authors' methods: The number of nucleated cells in each sample was estimated from the amplification of reference gene primers within the assay. To quantify the absolute abundance of each unique TCRbeta CDR3 rearrangement, sequence reads were collapsed and filtered. For each sample, productive Simpson clonality was calculated as the square root of Simpson's diversity index over productive rearrangements. TCRdb holds this immuneACCESS table with in-frame rearrangements only. Some clones are missing; in checked studies, unresolved V genes explain under half, and the rest has no known cause. The DNA gave D and trimming, while V, J and clone size come from that table. This sample holds some 160,000 clones; about 87% were observed only once. Over 2% of the sample lies in the top ten.

The TCR originated in a woman aged 80 or older with COVID-19, enrolled during active disease. The sequencing sample was made of peripheral blood. This chain is built from TRBV7-7 and TRBJ2-5; the D gene is possibly TRBD2, with 7 bases matching. The bases are TGTGCTAGCAGCTTAGTTATGGGGGGGGCGGAGACCCAGTACTTC. This is translated as CASSLVMGGAETQYF. Full variable domain (CDR3 extended with the reference TRBV7-7 and TRBJ2-5 proteins): GAGVSQSPRYKVTKRGQDVTLRCDPISSHATLYWYQQALGQGPEFLTYFNYEAQPDKSGLPSDRFSAERPEGSISTLTIQRTEQRDSAMYRCASSLVMGGAETQYFGPGTRLLVL.